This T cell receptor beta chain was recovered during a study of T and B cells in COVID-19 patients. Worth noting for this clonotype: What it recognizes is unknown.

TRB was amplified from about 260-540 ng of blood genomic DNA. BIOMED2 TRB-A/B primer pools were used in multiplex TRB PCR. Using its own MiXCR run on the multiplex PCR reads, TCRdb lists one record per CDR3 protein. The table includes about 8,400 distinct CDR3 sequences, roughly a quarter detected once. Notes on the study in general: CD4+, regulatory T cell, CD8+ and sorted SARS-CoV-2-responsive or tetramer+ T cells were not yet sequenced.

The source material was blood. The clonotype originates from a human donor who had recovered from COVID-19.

DNA for the CDR3: TGCAGTGCTAGTTCCCCGAGGCAAGAGACCCAGTACTTC. This codes for CSASSPRQETQYF. V is TRBV20-1 and J is TRBJ2-5; the D is unclear. The CDR3 extends over 13 amino acids. V dropped 3 bases and J dropped 2 bases, with 10 bases sitting between them. Germline values: CDR1 DFQATT, CDR2 SNEGSKA (reference sequence).